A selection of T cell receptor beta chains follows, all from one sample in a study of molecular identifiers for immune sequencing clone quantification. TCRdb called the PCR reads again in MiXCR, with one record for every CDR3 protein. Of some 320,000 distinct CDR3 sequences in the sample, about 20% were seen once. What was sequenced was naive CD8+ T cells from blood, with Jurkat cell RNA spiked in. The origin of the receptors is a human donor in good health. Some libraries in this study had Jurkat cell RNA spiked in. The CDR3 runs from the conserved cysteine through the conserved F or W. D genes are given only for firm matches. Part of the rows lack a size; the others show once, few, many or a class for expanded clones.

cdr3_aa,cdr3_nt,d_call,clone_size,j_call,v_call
CASSLVLPGELFF,TGTGCCAGCAGCTTAGTCTTGCCCGGGGAGCTGTTTTTT,.,many,TRBJ2-2,TRBV7-9
CASSLGGGAYEQYF,TGTGCCAGCAGCTTAGGCGGGGGGGCCTACGAGCAGTACTTC,TRBD2,many,TRBJ2-7,TRBV7-2
CASSLSYGAIEPYF,TGCGCCAGCAGCTTGAGTTACGGGGCGATCGAGCCGTACTTC,.,few,TRBJ2-7,TRBV5-1
CASSLGGLSTEAFF,TGTGCCAGCAGTTTGGGGGGGCTCAGCACTGAAGCTTTCTTT,.,many,TRBJ1-1,TRBV27
CASSPIPTDTQYF,TGTGCCAGCAGCCCCATACCCACAGATACGCAGTATTTT,.,many,TRBJ2-3,TRBV7-2
CASSLGQSGVYEQYF,TGTGCCAGCAGCTTGGGTCAGTCCGGGGTTTACGAGCAGTACTTC,.,many,TRBJ2-7,TRBV5-5
CASSQDPGQGSYEQYF,TGTGCCAGCAGCCAAGACCCGGGACAGGGGTCCTACGAGCAGTACTTC,TRBD1,many,TRBJ2-7,TRBV3-1
CSAMNRVQDTQYF,TGCAGCGCCATGAACAGGGTTCAAGATACGCAGTATTTT,.,many,TRBJ2-3,TRBV29-1
CSVAGTGTYNEQFF,TGCAGCGTTGCCGGGACAGGGACCTACAATGAGCAGTTCTTC,TRBD1,many,TRBJ2-1,TRBV29-1
CASSTDPGPPYEQYF,TGTGCCAGCAGTACTGATCCGGGCCCACCCTACGAGCAGTACTTC,.,few,TRBJ2-7,TRBV6-5
CASSKQEVVDTQYF,TGTGCCAGCAGCAAACAAGAAGTCGTAGATACGCAGTATTTT,.,few,TRBJ2-3,TRBV21-1
CASSLPPTDRTDTQYF,TGCGCCAGCAGCTTGCCCCCGACGGACCGCACAGATACGCAGTATTTT,.,.,TRBJ2-3,TRBV5-1
CASATVGGGELFF,TGTGCCAGCGCTACGGTGGGAGGCGGGGAGCTGTTTTTT,.,.,TRBJ2-2,TRBV27
CASSLVTGATNEKLFF,TGTGCCAGCAGCCTTGTGACAGGGGCAACTAATGAAAAACTGTTTTTT,TRBD1,few,TRBJ1-4,TRBV3-1
CASSSGEGQGPDYGYTF,TGTGCCAGCAGTTCCGGCGAAGGACAGGGTCCTGACTATGGCTACACCTTC,TRBD1,many,TRBJ1-2,TRBV6-6
CAGSQVTGGRDEQYF,TGCGCCGGCAGCCAAGTGACAGGGGGTAGGGACGAGCAGTACTTC,TRBD1,few,TRBJ2-7,TRBV4-1
CASSSLAPGTDTQYF,TGCGCCAGCAGCTCCCTTGCACCCGGCACAGATACGCAGTATTTT,.,few,TRBJ2-3,TRBV5-1
CASSDIDSQETQYF,TGTGCCAGCAGTGATATTGACAGCCAAGAGACCCAGTACTTC,.,.,TRBJ2-5,TRBV2
CATSLLGDTQYF,TGTGCCACCAGCCTCCTAGGGGATACGCAGTATTTT,.,few,TRBJ2-3,TRBV15
CASSSGTRISTDTQYF,TGTGCCAGCAGCTCCGGGACCCGAATTAGCACAGATACGCAGTATTTT,.,many,TRBJ2-3,TRBV12-3/TRBV12-4
CASSAFSYNEQFF,TGTGCCAGCAGTGCCTTCTCCTACAATGAGCAGTTCTTC,.,many,TRBJ2-1,TRBV28
CAWSVTLGQGMLYF,TGTGCCTGGAGTGTAACCCTGGGACAGGGGATGTTATACTTC,TRBD1,many,TRBJ2-7,TRBV30
CASKLPGLAEQETQYF,TGTGCCAGCAAACTCCCGGGACTAGCGGAGCAAGAGACCCAGTACTTC,TRBD2,few,TRBJ2-5,TRBV6-2/TRBV6-3
CATSGRGEQYF,TGTGCCACCAGTGGCCGGGGTGAGCAGTACTTC,.,many,TRBJ2-7,TRBV24-1
CSAEYVNKNIQCF,TGCAGTGCTGAATACGTGAACAAAAACATTCAGTGCTTC,.,few,TRBJ2-4,TRBV20-1
CSARTSGSGETQYF,TGCAGTGCTAGAACTAGCGGGAGCGGGGAGACCCAGTACTTC,TRBD2,.,TRBJ2-5,TRBV20-1
CSVVRGQGYTF,TGCAGCGTTGTCAGGGGCCAAGGCTACACCTTC,.,many,TRBJ1-2,TRBV29-1